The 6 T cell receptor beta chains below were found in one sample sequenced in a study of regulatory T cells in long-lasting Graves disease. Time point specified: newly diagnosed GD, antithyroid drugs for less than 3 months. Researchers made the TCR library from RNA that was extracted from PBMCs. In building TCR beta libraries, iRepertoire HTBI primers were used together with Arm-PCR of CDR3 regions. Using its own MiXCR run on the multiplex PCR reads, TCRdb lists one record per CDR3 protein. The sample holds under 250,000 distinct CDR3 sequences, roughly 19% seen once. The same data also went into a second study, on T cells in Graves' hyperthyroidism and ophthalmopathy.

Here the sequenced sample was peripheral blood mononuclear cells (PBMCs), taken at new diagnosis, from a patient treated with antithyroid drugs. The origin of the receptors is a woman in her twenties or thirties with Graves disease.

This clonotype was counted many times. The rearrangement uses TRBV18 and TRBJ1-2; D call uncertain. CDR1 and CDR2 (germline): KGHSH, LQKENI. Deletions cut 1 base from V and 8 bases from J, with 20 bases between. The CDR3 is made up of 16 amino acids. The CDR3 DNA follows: TGTGCCAGCTCACCACGGGCCGGGCAGGCTGGTTTCGGCTACACCTTC. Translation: CASSPRAGQAGFGYTF.

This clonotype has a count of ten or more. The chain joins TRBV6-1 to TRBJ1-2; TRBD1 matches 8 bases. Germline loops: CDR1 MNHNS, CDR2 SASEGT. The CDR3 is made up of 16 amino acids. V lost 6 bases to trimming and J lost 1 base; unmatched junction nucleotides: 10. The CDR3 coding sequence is TGTGCCAGCAGCCCCGGGGACAGGTCCCTTAACTATGGCTACACCTTC. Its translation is CASSPGDRSLNYGYTF.

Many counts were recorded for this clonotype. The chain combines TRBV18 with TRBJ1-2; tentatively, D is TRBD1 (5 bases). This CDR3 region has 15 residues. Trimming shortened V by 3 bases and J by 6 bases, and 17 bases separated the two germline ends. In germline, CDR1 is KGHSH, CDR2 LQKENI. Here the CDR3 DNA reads TGTGCCAGCTCACCCGGTGCAGGGTATGCACATGGCTACACCTTC. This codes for CASSPGAGYAHGYTF.

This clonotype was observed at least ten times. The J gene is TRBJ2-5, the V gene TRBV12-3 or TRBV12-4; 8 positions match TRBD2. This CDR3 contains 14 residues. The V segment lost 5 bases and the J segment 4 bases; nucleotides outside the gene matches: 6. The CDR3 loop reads CASSPGRGVETQYF. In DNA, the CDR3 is TGTGCCAGCAGTCCCGGGAGGGGGGTAGAGACCCAGTACTTC.

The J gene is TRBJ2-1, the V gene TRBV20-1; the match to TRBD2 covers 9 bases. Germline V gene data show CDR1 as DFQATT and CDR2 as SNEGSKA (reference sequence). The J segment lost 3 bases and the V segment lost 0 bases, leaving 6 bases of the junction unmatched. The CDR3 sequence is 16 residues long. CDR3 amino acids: CSARDVGREGYNEQFF. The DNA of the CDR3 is TGCAGTGCTAGAGATGTGGGGCGGGAGGGCTACAATGAGCAGTTCTTC.

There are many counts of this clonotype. Written as DNA, the CDR3 is TGTGCCAGCAGTACTACAGGGGGGACACACAATGAGCAGTTCTTC. Its protein is CASSTTGGTHNEQFF. The rearrangement joins TRBV2 to TRBJ2-1; 8 bases are a match to TRBD1. This CDR3 has 15 residues. Germline CDR1 SNHLY, CDR2 FYNNEI. With 5 bases clipped from V and 5 bases from J, the junction kept 8 bases outside the gene matches.